A single sample gave rise to the 17 T cell receptor beta chains below, sequenced in a study of control samples from healthy donors and cancer patients. Some clones are missing from TCRdb's copy, which holds only in-frame ones; the method was immunoSEQ multiplex PCR. The data contain about 150,000 clones, about 94% of them singletons. The sequenced sample consisted of blood. These TCRs come from a man in his fifties or sixties in good health.

V is TRBV5-1 and J is TRBJ1-1; 9 bases line up with TRBD1. This CDR3 has 14 amino acids. After removal of 4 bases from V and 7 bases from J, the junction contained 8 bases not matched to a gene. CDR1 and CDR2 (germline): SGHRS, YFSETQ. CDR3 in DNA: TGCGCCAGCAGCGCCGGGGACAGGGTGGTTGAAGCTTTCTTT. It codes for CASSAGDRVVEAFF.

The J gene is TRBJ2-7, the V gene TRBV28; 7 bases map to TRBD1. This CDR3 has 13 residues. The J segment lost 2 bases and the V segment lost 7 bases, leaving 5 bases of the junction unmatched. Per the germline V gene, CDR1 is MDHEN and CDR2 is SYDVKM. The CDR3 loop reads CASTDRATYEQYF. Here the CDR3 DNA reads TGTGCCAGCACCGACAGGGCCACCTACGAGCAGTACTTC.

Written as DNA, the CDR3 is TGTGCCAGCAGCGGAACGTACCCTCCTCGGGGCACTGAAGCTTTCTTT. Protein: CASSGTYPPRGTEAFF. The rearrangement links TRBV5-6 to TRBJ1-1; D gene ambiguous. Trimming removed 4 bases from V and 4 bases from J, with 20 bases in between. Germline V gene data show CDR1 as SGHDT and CDR2 as YYEEEE. The CDR3 is 16 amino acids. Using reference TRBV5-6 and TRBJ1-1 for the parts outside the CDR3, the full variable domain is DAGVTQSPTHLIKTRGQQVTLRCSPKSGHDTVSWYQQALGQGPQFIFQYYEEEERQRGNFPDRFSGHQFPNYSSELNVNALLLGDSALYLCASSGTYPPRGTEAFFGQGTRLTVV.

A note on this clone: A junction boundary mismatches the germline segment, possibly from a read error. The V and J genes are TRBV10-3 and TRBJ1-2; D remains unclear. The CDR3 spans 14 residues. Germline V CDR1 and CDR2: ENHRY, SYGVKD. The DNA of the CDR3 is TGTGCCATCACTGAGGACGGTACTAACTATGGCTACACCTTC. Its protein product is CAITEDGTNYGYTF.

V and J are TRBV4-1 and TRBJ2-5; D might be TRBD1 (5 bases). Germline CDR1 MGHRA, CDR2 YSYEKL. This CDR3 is 16 amino acids long. V lost 0 bases and J 5 bases, leaving 16 bases between the germline ends. CDR3 residues: CASSQDYQGSLETQYF. The CDR3 nucleotides read TGCGCCAGCAGCCAAGATTACCAGGGTTCTTTGGAGACCCAGTACTTC.

CDR3 in DNA: TGTGCCAGCAGAGACCCGACAGGGGTGGGTCAGCCCCAGCATTTT. It translates to CASRDPTGVGQPQHF. The chain employs TRBV2 and TRBJ1-5; TRBD1 aligns across 8 bases. The CDR3 contains 15 residues. Germline trimming cut 6 bases from V and 6 bases from J; bases unmatched to any gene: 10. The germline V gene encodes CDR1 SNHLY and CDR2 FYNNEI. The full variable domain, completed using reference TRBV2 and TRBJ1-5, is EPEVTQTPSHQVTQMGQEVILRCVPISNHLYFYWYRQILGQKVEFLVSFYNNEISEKSEIFDDQFSVERPDGSNFTLKIRSTKLEDSAMYFCASRDPTGVGQPQHFGDGTRLSIL.

V gene TRBV21-1 combines with J gene TRBJ1-1; TRBD1 was called by the table and not checked on the DNA. TRBV21-1 is a pseudogene segment. The CDR3 runs 13 residues. The CDR3 nucleotides read TGTGCCAGCAGCAGGCCGGGACAATGTCTAGCTTTCTTT. This gives the protein CASSRPGQCLAFF.

The V call is TRBV29-1, the J call TRBJ2-1; D not certain. The CDR3 runs 11 residues. CDR1 is SQVTM and CDR2 is ANQGSEA in the germline V gene. The V end was cut by 3 bases, the J end by 8 bases, with 8 bases between. DNA for the CDR3: TGCAGCGTTGATGGGCTATATGAGCAGTTCTTC. The encoded protein is CSVDGLYEQFF.

This sequence joins TRBV4-2 and TRBJ2-5, with 8 positions matching TRBD2. With V trimmed by 0 bases and J by 6 bases, 9 bases remained unmatched. Germline-derived CDR1 and CDR2 are LGHNA and YNFKEQ. There are 16 residues in the CDR3. The CDR3 DNA follows: TGTGCCAGCAGCCAAGATAGGGCTAGCGGGCGTCAGACCCAGTACTTC. Its translation: CASSQDRASGRQTQYF.

V gene TRBV3-1 (or the pseudogene TRBV3-2) combines with J gene TRBJ1-1; D remains unclear. The CDR3 is made up of 14 amino acids. Trimming took 6 bases from V and 0 from J, leaving 11 bases between them. Germline V CDR1 and CDR2: LGHDT, YNNKEL (reference sequence). The CDR3 bases are TGTGCCAGCAGGGATCCGGGATTGAACACTGAAGCTTTCTTT. Amino acids: CASRDPGLNTEAFF.

The chain carries TRBV9 and TRBJ2-2; D gene ambiguous. Between the trimmed V and J ends, which lost 4 bases and 1 base, there was a span of 11 bases. CDR1 is SGDLS and CDR2 is YYNGEE in the germline V gene. There are 15 residues in the CDR3. The CDR3 sequence is CASSLTYGNTGELFF. CDR3 sequence (DNA): TGTGCCAGCAGCCTCACCTATGGGAACACCGGGGAGCTGTTTTTT.

The CDR3 sequence is CASSPAGGTNYGYTF. The CDR3 nucleotides are TGTGCCAGCAGCCCAGCAGGTGGGACTAACTATGGCTACACCTTC. V and J are TRBV5-4 and TRBJ1-2; D not resolved. This CDR3 spans 15 amino acids. Trimming removed 4 bases from V and 0 bases from J, with 13 bases in between. Per germline, CDR1 SGHNT and CDR2 YYREEE (reference sequence).

The count of this clone is one. CDR3 residues: CASRDRWNYGYTF. CDR3 in DNA: TGTGCCAGCAGGGACAGATGGAACTATGGCTACACCTTC. The chain recombines TRBV6-5 with TRBJ1-2; D is possibly TRBD1 (6 bases). CDR3 size: 13 residues. V was pared by 6 bases and J by 2 bases, with 10 bases between. Per germline, CDR1 MNHEY and CDR2 SVGAGI.

The J gene is TRBJ2-7, the V gene TRBV6-5, with D tentatively TRBD1 or TRBD2 (5 bases each). Germline lookup yields CDR1 MNHEY and CDR2 SVGAGI. This CDR3 is 14 amino acids long. Trimming took 4 bases from V and 2 from J, leaving 12 bases between them. The CDR3 region has the DNA TGTGCCAGCAGTTTAGAGGGGATCACCTACGAGCAGTACTTC. This sequence encodes CASSLEGITYEQYF.

This clone was detected once. The chain joins TRBV7-8 to TRBJ1-5; D might be TRBD1 (5 bases). Germline-derived CDR1 and CDR2 are SGHVS and FQNEAQ. The CDR3 has 16 amino acids. The V gene lost 4 bases and the J gene lost 0 bases, with 13 bases spanning the gap. CDR3 in amino acids: CASSSDGGTSNQPQHF. The CDR3 bases are TGTGCCAGCAGCTCTGATGGGGGGACTAGCAATCAGCCCCAGCATTTT.

The rearrangement uses TRBV27 and TRBJ2-2; 12 nucleotides match TRBD1. The length of the CDR3 is 18 residues. Per the germline V gene, CDR1 is MNHEY and CDR2 is SMNVEV (reference sequence). J lost 4 bases, V lost 4 bases, and 10 bases had no gene match. The CDR3 loop is CASSSYSGTGGVTGELFF. The CDR3 nucleotides read TGTGCCAGCAGTTCATACTCCGGGACAGGGGGCGTCACCGGGGAGCTGTTTTTT.

This clone was seen a single time. V is TRBV12-3 or TRBV12-4 and J is TRBJ1-5; D is uncertain. CDR3 length: 11 amino acids. V was cut by 3 bases and J by 6 bases, with 3 bases left in between. The CDR3 region has the DNA TGTGCCAGCAGTTTGGGTCAGCCCCAGCATTTT. Encoded protein: CASSLGQPQHF.